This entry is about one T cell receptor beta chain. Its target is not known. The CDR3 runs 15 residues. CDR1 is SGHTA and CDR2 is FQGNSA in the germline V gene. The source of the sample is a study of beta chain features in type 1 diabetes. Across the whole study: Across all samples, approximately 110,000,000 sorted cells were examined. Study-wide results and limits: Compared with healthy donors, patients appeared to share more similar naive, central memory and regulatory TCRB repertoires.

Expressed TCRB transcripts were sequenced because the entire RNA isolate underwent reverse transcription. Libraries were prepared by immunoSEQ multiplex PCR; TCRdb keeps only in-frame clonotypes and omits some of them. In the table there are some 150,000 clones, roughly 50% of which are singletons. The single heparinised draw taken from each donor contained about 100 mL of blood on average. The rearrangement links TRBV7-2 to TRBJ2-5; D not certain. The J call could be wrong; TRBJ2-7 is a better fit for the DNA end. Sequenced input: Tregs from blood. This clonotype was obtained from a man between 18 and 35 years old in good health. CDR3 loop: CASSLAGGSSYEQYF. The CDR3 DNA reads TGTGCCAGCAGCTTAGCAGGCGGCTCCTCCTACGAGCAGTACTTC.